The 19 T cell receptor beta chains in this list originate from one sample, sequenced in a study of T cells expressing NK-cell markers (dated by TCRdb to about 2020). Library method: 5' RACE. TCRdb lists the instrument as Illumina HiSeq 2000. Each entry corresponds to one CDR3 protein sequence from reads that TCRdb reprocessed, and DNA is not given. The table of this sample itemizes 350,000 to 400,000 distinct CDR3 sequences. The ten largest clones take up over 8.5% of the sample. The material sequenced was blood T cells: a sorted CD56 or NKG2C T cell subset, CD4+ or CD8+ T cells, or bulk PBMC T cells (not recorded which). The receptors derive from a woman aged 45-65 years in good health. Donor details come from another sample of the same person, matched by shared clones.

V and J are TRBV29-1 and TRBJ2-1. Germline V lookup: CDR1 SQVTM, CDR2 ANQGSEA. The length of the CDR3 is 11 residues. CDR3 region: CSVGIGHEQFF.

V gene TRBV20-1 combines with J gene TRBJ2-1; TCRdb's D gene call, TRBD2, goes unchecked for lack of DNA. This CDR3 has 14 amino acids. Germline V CDR1 and CDR2: DFQATT, SNEGSKA (reference sequence). This chain's CDR3 is CSAVTSRSINEQFF.

This sequence joins TRBV10-3 and TRBJ2-3; without DNA, the TCRdb call of TRBD2 cannot be checked. The CDR3 runs to 13 residues. Germline V gene lookup returns CDR1 ENHRY and CDR2 SYGVKD. The CDR3 region is CASEGDSTDTQYF.

The chain couples TRBV6-8 to TRBJ1-2. In germline, CDR1 is MNHGY, CDR2 SAAAGT. The CDR3 spans 13 residues. The CDR3 loop reads CASSPSWVRGYTF.

The V call is TRBV5-1, the J call TRBJ2-1; TCRdb returns TRBD2, unconfirmable since there is no DNA. The germline V gene has CDR1 SGHRS and CDR2 YFSETQ. This CDR3 has 16 amino acids. CDR3 amino acids: CASSLGMAGGIAEQFF.

The chain recombines TRBV20-1 with TRBJ2-3. The CDR3 has 14 amino acids. CDR1 is DFQATT, CDR2 SNEGSKA, per germline (reference sequence). CDR3 protein: CSARSQTLTDTQYF.

The chain carries TRBV2 and TRBJ2-3; the TCRdb call, TRBD2, lacks DNA for checking. There are 17 residues in the CDR3. Germline loops: CDR1 SNHLY, CDR2 FYNNEI. The CDR3 here is CASSEALGLAGEDTQYF.

The chain is built from TRBV5-1 and TRBJ2-5; the D call of TRBD1 rests on TCRdb alone, since no DNA is present to check it. This CDR3 comprises 13 residues. Germline lookup yields CDR1 SGHRS and CDR2 YFSETQ. The CDR3 spells CASSFAGEETQYF.

The chain carries TRBV7-9 and TRBJ2-5; TCRdb calls TRBD2, which cannot be checked without DNA. CDR3 size: 15 residues. Germline lookup yields CDR1 SEHNR and CDR2 FQNEAQ (reference sequence). The CDR3 region is CASSSTGGTGWTQYF. The complete variable domain, with remaining parts taken from reference TRBV7-9 and TRBJ2-5, reads DTGVSQNPRHKITKRGQNVTFRCDPISEHNRLYWYRQTLGQGPEFLTYFQNEAQLEKSRLLSDRFSAERPKGSFSTLEIQRTEQGDSAMYLCASSSTGGTGWTQYFGPGTRLLVL.

The chain employs TRBV11-3 and TRBJ2-5; TCRdb indicates TRBD1, and absent DNA this call remains unverified. This CDR3 comprises 15 residues. Germline CDR1 is SGHNT and CDR2 is YENEEA. The chain's CDR3 is CASSSVTGAQETQYF.

The rearrangement joins TRBV25-1 to TRBJ1-2; without DNA, the TCRdb call of TRBD1 cannot be checked. Germline V gene lookup returns CDR1 MGHDK and CDR2 SYGVNS. The CDR3 totals 14 residues. The CDR3 is CASSEGQGLNGYTF.

The chain uses TRBV5-1 and TRBJ2-5. Germline V gives CDR1 SGHRS, CDR2 YFSETQ. The CDR3 runs to 15 residues. The CDR3 sequence: CASSLQLGPKETQYF.

This chain links TRBV29-1 with TRBJ1-1; TCRdb selects TRBD1, and the lack of DNA leaves this call unchecked. The CDR3 runs to 17 residues. Germline loops: CDR1 SQVTM, CDR2 ANQGSEA. CDR3 amino acids: CSVQGGRGHSENTEAFF.

The CDR3 sequence: CASSYSETQYF. The gene calls are TRBV6-5 and TRBJ2-5. This CDR3 region has 11 residues. The germline CDR1 and CDR2 sequences are MNHEY and SVGAGI.

V and J are TRBV18 and TRBJ2-1. Looked up from germline, CDR1 is KGHSH and CDR2 is LQKENI. The CDR3 has 15 amino acids. CDR3 in amino acids: CASSPVGLSYNEQFF.

The chain has TRBV29-1 and TRBJ1-2. The CDR3 has 13 residues. The germline gives CDR1 SQVTM, CDR2 ANQGSEA. The CDR3 protein is CSVLRGGEYGYTF.

The chain links TRBV20-1 to TRBJ1-6; the D call of TRBD1 rests on TCRdb alone, since no DNA is present to check it. The germline V gene has CDR1 DFQATT and CDR2 SNEGSKA (reference sequence). This CDR3 comprises 13 residues. CDR3: CSASAGTGSPLHF.

The V call is TRBV10-3, the J call TRBJ1-5; the D call of TRBD1 rests on TCRdb alone, since no DNA is present to check it. This CDR3 comprises 14 residues. Germline V CDR1 and CDR2: ENHRY, SYGVKD. CDR3 protein: CATKDRVNNQPQHF.

The V and J genes are TRBV7-8 and TRBJ2-1; the TCRdb call, TRBD1, lacks DNA for checking. The CDR3 consists of 12 residues. Germline V gene sequence: CDR1 SGHVS, CDR2 FQNEAQ. CDR3 amino acids: CASSIPGREQFF.